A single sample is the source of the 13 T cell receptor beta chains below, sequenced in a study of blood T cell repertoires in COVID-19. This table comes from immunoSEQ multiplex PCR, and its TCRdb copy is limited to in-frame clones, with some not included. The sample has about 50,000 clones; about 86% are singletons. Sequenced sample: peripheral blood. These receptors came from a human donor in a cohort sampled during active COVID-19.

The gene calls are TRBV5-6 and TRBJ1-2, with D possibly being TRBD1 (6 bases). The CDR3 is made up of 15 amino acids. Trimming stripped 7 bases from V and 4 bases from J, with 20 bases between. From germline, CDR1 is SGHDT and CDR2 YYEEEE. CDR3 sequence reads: CASGRDTASLYGYTF. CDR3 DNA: TGTGCCAGCGGACGGGACACAGCCTCCCTCTATGGCTACACCTTC. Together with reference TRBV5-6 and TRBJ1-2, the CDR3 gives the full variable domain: DAGVTQSPTHLIKTRGQQVTLRCSPKSGHDTVSWYQQALGQGPQFIFQYYEEEERQRGNFPDRFSGHQFPNYSSELNVNALLLGDSALYLCASGRDTASLYGYTFGSGTRLTVV.

The CDR3 coding sequence is TGTGCCAGCAGCCAGGATGGGGGGAACTCCTACGAGCAGTACTTC. It is translated as CASSQDGGNSYEQYF. The chain is built from TRBV3-1 (or the pseudogene TRBV3-2) and TRBJ2-7, with D tentatively TRBD2 (6 bases). CDR3 size: 15 residues. Germline V gene sequence: CDR1 LGHDT, CDR2 YNNKEL (reference sequence). The ends were cut back, 3 bases at V and 0 bases at J, with 12 bases in the middle.

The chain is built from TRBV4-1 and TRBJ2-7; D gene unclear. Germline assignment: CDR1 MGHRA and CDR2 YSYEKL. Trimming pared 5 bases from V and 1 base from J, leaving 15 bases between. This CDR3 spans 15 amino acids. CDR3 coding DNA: TGCGCCAGCAGCTCCGAACCGACTGGATCCTACGAGCAGTACTTC. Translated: CASSSEPTGSYEQYF.

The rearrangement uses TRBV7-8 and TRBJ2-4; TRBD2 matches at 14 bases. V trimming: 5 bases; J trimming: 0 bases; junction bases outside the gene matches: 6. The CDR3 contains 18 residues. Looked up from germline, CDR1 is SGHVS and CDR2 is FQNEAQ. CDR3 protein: CASSPGLAGGLAKNIQYF. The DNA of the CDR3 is TGTGCCAGCAGCCCTGGACTAGCGGGGGGACTAGCCAAAAACATTCAGTACTTC. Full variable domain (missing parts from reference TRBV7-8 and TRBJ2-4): GAGVSQSPRYKVAKRGQDVALRCDPISGHVSLFWYQQALGQGPEFLTYFQNEAQLDKSGLPSDRFFAERPEGSVSTLKIQRTQQEDSAVYLCASSPGLAGGLAKNIQYFGAGTRLSVL.

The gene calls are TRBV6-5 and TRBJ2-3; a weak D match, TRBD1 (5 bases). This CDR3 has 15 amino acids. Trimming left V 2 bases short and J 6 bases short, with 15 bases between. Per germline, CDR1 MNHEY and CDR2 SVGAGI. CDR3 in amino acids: CASSYDSVGGDTQYF. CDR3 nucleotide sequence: TGTGCCAGCAGTTACGACAGCGTCGGTGGTGATACGCAGTATTTT.

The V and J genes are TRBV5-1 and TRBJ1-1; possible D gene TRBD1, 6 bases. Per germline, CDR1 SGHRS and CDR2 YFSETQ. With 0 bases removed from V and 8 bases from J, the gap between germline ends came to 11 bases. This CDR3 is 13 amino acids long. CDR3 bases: TGCGCCAGCAGCTTGGGGGCAACAGGGGAAGCTTTCTTT. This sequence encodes CASSLGATGEAFF.

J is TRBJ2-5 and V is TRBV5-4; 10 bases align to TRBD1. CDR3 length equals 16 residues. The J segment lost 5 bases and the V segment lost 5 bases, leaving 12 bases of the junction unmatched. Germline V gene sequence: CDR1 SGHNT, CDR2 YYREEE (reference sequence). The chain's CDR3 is CASRHRDRGYGETQYF. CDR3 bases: TGTGCCAGCAGACACCGGGACAGGGGATATGGTGAGACCCAGTACTTC.

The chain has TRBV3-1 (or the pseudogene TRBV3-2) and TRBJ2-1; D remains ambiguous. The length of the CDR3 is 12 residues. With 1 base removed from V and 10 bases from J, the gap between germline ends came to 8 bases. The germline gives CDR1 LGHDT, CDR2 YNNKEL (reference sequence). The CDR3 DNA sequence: TGTGCCAGCAGCCAAGTGGTCGGGGAGCAGTTCTTC. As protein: CASSQVVGEQFF.

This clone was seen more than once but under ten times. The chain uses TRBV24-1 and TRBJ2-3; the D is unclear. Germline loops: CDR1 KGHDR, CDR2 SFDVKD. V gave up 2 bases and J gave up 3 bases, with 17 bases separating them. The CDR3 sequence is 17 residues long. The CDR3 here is CATSDSRQLMRTDTQYF. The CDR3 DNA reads TGTGCCACCAGTGATTCTCGGCAGCTCATGCGGACAGATACGCAGTATTTT.

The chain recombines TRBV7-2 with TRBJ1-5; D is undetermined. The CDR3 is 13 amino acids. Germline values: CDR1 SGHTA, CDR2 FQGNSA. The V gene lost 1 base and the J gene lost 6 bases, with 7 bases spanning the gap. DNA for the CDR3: TGTGCCAGCAGCTTAGATTCATCTCAGCCCCAGCATTTT. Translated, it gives CASSLDSSQPQHF. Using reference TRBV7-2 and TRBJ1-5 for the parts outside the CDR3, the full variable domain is GAGVSQSPSNKVTEKGKDVELRCDPISGHTALYWYRQSLGQGLEFLIYFQGNSAPDKSGLPSDRFSAERTGGSVSTLTIQRTQQEDSAVYLCASSLDSSQPQHFGDGTRLSIL.

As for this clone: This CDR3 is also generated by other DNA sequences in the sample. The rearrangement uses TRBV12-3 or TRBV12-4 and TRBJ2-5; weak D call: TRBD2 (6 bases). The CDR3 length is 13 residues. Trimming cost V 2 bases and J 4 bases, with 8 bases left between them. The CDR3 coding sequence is TGTGCCAGCAGTTTATCGGGGGTAGAGACCCAGTACTTC. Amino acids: CASSLSGVETQYF.

The CDR3 DNA reads TGTGCCAGTAGAGGGGACAGGGGGCCAAATGAGCAGTTCTTC. It is translated as CASRGDRGPNEQFF. J is TRBJ2-1 and V is TRBV19; 12 bases align to TRBD1. This CDR3 has 14 amino acids. V gave up 6 bases and J gave up 7 bases; unmatched junction bases: 4. In germline, CDR1 is LNHDA, CDR2 SQIVND (reference sequence).

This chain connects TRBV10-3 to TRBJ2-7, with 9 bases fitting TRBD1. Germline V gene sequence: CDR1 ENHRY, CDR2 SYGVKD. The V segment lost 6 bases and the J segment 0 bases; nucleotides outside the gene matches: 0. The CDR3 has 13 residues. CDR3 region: CAIRTGGSYEQYF. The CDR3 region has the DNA TGTGCCATCAGGACAGGGGGCTCCTACGAGCAGTACTTC.